These 10 T cell receptor beta chains were all obtained from the same sample, sequenced in a study of T-cell memory formation after mild COVID-19. TCRdb re-analysed the 5' RACE reads in MiXCR, keeping a single row per CDR3 protein. The table includes around 440,000 distinct CDR3 sequences, roughly 18% detected once. The specimen sequenced was PBMCs or a T cell subset sorted from them (not recorded which). Receptor source: an adult woman who had mild COVID-19 (a few samples of this study predate the infection). Cell type and time point are not known.

The table lists this clonotype with a few counts. This sequence joins TRBV20-1 and TRBJ2-7, with 9 bases identical to TRBD1. Germline CDR1 reads DFQATT; CDR2 reads SNEGSKA (reference sequence). CDR3 length: 12 amino acids. V gave up 6 bases and J gave up 3 bases; unmatched junction bases: 3. CDR3 nucleotides: TGCAGTGCAACGACAGGGGGCTACGAGCAGTACTTC. The encoded protein is CSATTGGYEQYF.

This clonotype was seen a few times. V gene TRBV4-2 combines with J gene TRBJ1-1; TRBD1 matches 8 bases. V shed 4 bases and J 6 bases; nucleotides not matched to a gene: 7. The CDR3 is made up of 14 amino acids. In germline, CDR1 is LGHNA, CDR2 YNFKEQ. The CDR3 DNA follows: TGTGCCAGCAGCCTATTAGAACAGGGGGCTGAAGCTTTCTTT. Amino acids: CASSLLEQGAEAFF.

The chain couples TRBV7-9 to TRBJ2-1; D is possibly TRBD1 or TRBD2 (6 bases each). Germline V gene sequence: CDR1 SEHNR, CDR2 FQNEAQ (reference sequence). Trimming stripped 8 bases from V and 7 bases from J, with 12 bases between. This CDR3 is built from 12 residues. CDR3 nucleotides: TGTGCCAGCTTTAGGGGGGTTAATGAGCAGTTCTTC. Encoded protein: CASFRGVNEQFF.

This clonotype was counted a few times. This rearrangement joins TRBV7-9 to TRBJ2-3; 10 positions agree with TRBD1. The V gene's germline CDR1 is SEHNR and CDR2 FQNEAQ (reference sequence). Trimming took 7 bases from V and 11 from J; bases not matched to a gene: 12. CDR3 size: 14 residues. CDR3 region: CASIDRGRPFWQYF. The CDR3 region has the DNA TGTGCCAGCATCGACAGGGGGCGACCCTTTTGGCAGTATTTT. The full variable domain, completed using reference TRBV7-9 and TRBJ2-3, is DTGVSQNPRHKITKRGQNVTFRCDPISEHNRLYWYRQTLGQGPEFLTYFQNEAQLEKSRLLSDRFSAERPKGSFSTLEIQRTEQGDSAMYLCASIDRGRPFWQYFGPGTRLTVL.

There are a few counts of this clonotype. The chain is built from TRBV15 and TRBJ2-2; no clear D gene. CDR1 is LNHNV, CDR2 YYDKDF, per germline (reference sequence). The CDR3 loop spans 16 amino acids. The V end was cut by 1 base, the J end by 5 bases, with 14 bases between. CDR3 sequence (DNA): TGTGCCACCAGCAGAGTCGGTAGCCTTGGGACCGGGGAGCTGTTTTTT. It encodes CATSRVGSLGTGELFF.

This clonotype was seen a handful of times. The rearrangement joins TRBV4-2 to TRBJ1-1; D may be TRBD1 (6 bases). The length of the CDR3 is 16 residues. Germline CDR1 and CDR2: LGHNA and YNFKEQ. Trimming left V 1 base short and J 5 bases short, with 17 bases between. CDR3 DNA sequence: TGTGCCAGCAGCCAAGCCTATGCAGGGGTGGGAACTGAAGCTTTCTTT. Its protein product is CASSQAYAGVGTEAFF.

This chain uses TRBV6-5 with TRBJ1-2; D perhaps matches TRBD1 (6 bases). The ends were cut back, 6 bases at V and 8 bases at J, with 16 bases in the middle. Germline CDR1 and CDR2: MNHEY and SVGAGI. The CDR3 spans 13 residues. This chain's CDR3 is CASRPTGEGGYTF. The CDR3 coding sequence is TGTGCCAGCAGACCGACAGGCGAAGGGGGCTACACCTTC.

For this clonotype: A read error is possible here, since a much larger clone lies one base away. The chain carries TRBV6-5 and TRBJ1-2; 7 bases are shared with TRBD1. Looked up from germline, CDR1 is MNHEY and CDR2 is SVGAGI. The CDR3 runs 13 residues. V dropped 4 bases and J dropped 5; count of bases not matched to a gene: 4. CDR3 nucleotide sequence: TGTGCCAGCAGTTCGACAGGGAAGTATGGCTACACCTTC. Translation: CASSSTGKYGYTF.

This chain joins TRBV20-1 and TRBJ2-7, with 11 bases matching TRBD2. The V gene end was trimmed by 0 bases and the J gene end by 5 bases; junction bases not matched to a gene: 6. Germline assignment: CDR1 DFQATT and CDR2 SNEGSKA (reference sequence). This CDR3 spans 15 amino acids. In DNA form, the CDR3 reads TGCAGTGCTAGAGATCCTAGCGGGAGGCCGGACGAGCAGTACTTC. Its protein is CSARDPSGRPDEQYF.

This clonotype was seen a few times. CDR3 sequence (DNA): TGTGCCAGCAGCCAAGGTGGACAGGGAATACCTCGCGAGCAGTACTTC. It specifies CASSQGGQGIPREQYF. V gene TRBV3-1 combines with J gene TRBJ2-7; 8 nucleotides agree with TRBD1. Germline values: CDR1 LGHDT, CDR2 YNNKEL (reference sequence). CDR3 length: 16 residues. J lost 6 bases, V lost 1 base, and 11 bases had no gene match.